The sequence of this T cell receptor (beta chain) was determined in a study of blood T cell repertoires in COVID-19. Whole-study context: Acute and convalescent COVID-19 specimens originated in the United States, Italy and Spain.

Germline V lookup: CDR1 LGHNT, CDR2 FRNRAP. This CDR3 region has 13 residues. The V gene lost 4 bases and the J gene lost 4 bases, with 10 bases spanning the gap. In this sample, this clone turned up a few times. In the study's own analysis: From reference gene primer amplification, estimates of nucleated cell counts were derived. The assay was immunoSEQ multiplex PCR, and TCRdb's table has in-frame clones only and misses some. V, J and clone size derive from that table, while D and trimming were established from the DNA sequence. The table has about 310,000 clones, about 90% seen once. The chain carries TRBV12-5 and TRBJ1-2; no reliable D call. Sequenced input: peripheral blood. The receptor was derived from a man younger than 35 with active or convalescent COVID-19. DNA for the CDR3: TGTGCTAGTGGTTCAGACTTGATCTATGGCTACACCTTC. This translates into CASGSDLIYGYTF.